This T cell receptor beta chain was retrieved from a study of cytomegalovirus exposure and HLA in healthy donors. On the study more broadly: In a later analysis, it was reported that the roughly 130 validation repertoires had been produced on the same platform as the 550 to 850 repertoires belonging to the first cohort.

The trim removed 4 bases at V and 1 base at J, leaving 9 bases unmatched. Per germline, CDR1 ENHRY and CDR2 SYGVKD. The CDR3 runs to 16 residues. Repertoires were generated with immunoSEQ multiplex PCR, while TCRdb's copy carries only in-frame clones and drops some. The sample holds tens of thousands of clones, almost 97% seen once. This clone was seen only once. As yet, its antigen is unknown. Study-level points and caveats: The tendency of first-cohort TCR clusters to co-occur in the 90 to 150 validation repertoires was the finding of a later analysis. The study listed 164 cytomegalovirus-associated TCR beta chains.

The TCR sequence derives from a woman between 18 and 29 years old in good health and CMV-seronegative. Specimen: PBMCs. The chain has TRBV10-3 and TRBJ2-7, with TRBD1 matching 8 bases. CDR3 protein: CAISANPGTGSYEQYF. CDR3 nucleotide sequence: TGTGCCATCAGTGCTAATCCCGGGACAGGATCCTACGAGCAGTACTTC.